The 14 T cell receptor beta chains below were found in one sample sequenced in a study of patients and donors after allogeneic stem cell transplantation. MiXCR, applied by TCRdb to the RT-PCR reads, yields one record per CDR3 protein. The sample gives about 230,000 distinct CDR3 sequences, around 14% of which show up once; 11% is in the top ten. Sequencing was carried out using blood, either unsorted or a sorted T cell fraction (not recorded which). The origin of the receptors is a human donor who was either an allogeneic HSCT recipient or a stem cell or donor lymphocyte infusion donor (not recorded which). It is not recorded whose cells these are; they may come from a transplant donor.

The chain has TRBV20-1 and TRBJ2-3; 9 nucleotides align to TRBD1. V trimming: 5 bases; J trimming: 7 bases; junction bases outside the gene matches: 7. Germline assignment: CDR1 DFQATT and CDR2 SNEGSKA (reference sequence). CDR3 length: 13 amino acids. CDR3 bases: TGCAGTGCTTCGGGACAGGGCGGCCATACGCAGTATTTT. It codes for CSASGQGGHTQYF.

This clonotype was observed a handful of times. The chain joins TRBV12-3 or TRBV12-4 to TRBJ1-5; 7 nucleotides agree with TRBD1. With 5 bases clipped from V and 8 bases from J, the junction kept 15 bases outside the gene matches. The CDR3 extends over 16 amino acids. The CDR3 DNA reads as TGTGCCAGCAGTCTGGAGAGGGACAGTTTCTATAAGCCCCAGCATTTT. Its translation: CASSLERDSFYKPQHF.

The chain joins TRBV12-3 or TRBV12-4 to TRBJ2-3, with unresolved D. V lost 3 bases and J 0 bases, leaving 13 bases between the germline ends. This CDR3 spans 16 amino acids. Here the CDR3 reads CASSLGSVLSTDTQYF. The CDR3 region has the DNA TGTGCCAGCAGTTTGGGCAGCGTATTAAGCACAGATACGCAGTATTTT.

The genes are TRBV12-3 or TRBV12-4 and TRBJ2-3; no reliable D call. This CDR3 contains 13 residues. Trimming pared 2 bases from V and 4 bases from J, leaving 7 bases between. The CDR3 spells CASSLRSSDTQYF. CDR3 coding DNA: TGTGCCAGCAGTTTAAGGAGTTCAGATACGCAGTATTTT.

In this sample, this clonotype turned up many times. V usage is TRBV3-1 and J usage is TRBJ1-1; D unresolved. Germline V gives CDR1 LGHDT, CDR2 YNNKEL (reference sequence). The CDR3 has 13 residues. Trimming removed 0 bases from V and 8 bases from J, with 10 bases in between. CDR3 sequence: CASSQEGIREAFF. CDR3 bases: TGTGCCAGCAGCCAAGAAGGTATTAGGGAAGCTTTCTTT.

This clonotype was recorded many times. CDR3 in amino acids: CASSYSGGGYTF. CDR3 DNA sequence: TGTGCCAGCAGTTACTCAGGGGGCGGCTACACCTTC. The chain is built from TRBV6-5 and TRBJ1-2; 7 bases are shared with TRBD1. J gave up 8 bases and V 0 bases, and 0 bases lay outside the gene matches. Germline values: CDR1 MNHEY, CDR2 SVGAGI. CDR3 length: 12 residues.

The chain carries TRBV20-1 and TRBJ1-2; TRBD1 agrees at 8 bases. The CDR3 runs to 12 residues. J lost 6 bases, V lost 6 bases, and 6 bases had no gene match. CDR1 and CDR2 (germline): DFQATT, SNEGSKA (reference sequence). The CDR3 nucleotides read TGCAGTGCGAAGACAGGGGTCGATGGCTACACCTTC. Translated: CSAKTGVDGYTF.

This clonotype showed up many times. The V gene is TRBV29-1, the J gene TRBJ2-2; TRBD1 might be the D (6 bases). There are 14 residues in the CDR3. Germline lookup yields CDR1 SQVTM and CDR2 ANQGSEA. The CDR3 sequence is CTLITGKGTGELFF. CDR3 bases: TGCACCCTTATAACAGGGAAAGGAACCGGGGAGCTGTTTTTT.

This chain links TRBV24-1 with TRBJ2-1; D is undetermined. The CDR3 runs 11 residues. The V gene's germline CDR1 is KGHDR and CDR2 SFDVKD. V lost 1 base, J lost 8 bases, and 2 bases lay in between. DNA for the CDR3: TGTGCCACCAGTGATTTTGATGAGCAGTTCTTC. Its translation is CATSDFDEQFF.

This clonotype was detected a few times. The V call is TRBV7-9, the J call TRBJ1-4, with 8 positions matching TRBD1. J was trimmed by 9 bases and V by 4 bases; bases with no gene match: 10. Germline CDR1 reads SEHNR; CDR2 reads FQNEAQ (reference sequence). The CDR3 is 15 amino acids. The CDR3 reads CASSSDRQGSQKLFF. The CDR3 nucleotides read TGTGCCAGCAGCTCGGACCGACAGGGGAGTCAAAAACTGTTTTTT.

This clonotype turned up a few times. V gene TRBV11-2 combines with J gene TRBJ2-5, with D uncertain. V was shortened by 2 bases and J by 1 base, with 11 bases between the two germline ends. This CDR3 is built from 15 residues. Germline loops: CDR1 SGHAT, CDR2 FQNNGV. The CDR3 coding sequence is TGTGCCAGCAGCTTATCTCCAGAAGGCCAAGAGACCCAGTACTTC. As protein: CASSLSPEGQETQYF. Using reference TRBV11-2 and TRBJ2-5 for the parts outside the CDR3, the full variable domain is EAGVAQSPRYKIIEKRQSVAFWCNPISGHATLYWYQQILGQGPKLLIQFQNNGVVDDSQLPKDRFSAERLKGVDSTLKIQPAKLEDSAVYLCASSLSPEGQETQYFGPGTRLLVL.

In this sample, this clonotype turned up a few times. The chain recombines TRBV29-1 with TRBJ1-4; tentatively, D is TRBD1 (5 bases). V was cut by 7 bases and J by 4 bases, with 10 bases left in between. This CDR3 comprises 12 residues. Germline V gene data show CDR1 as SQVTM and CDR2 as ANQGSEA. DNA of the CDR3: TGCAGCGCGGGGGGTAATAATGAAAAACTGTTTTTT. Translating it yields CSAGGNNEKLFF.

For the CDR3, the DNA is TGTGCCAGCATACCCGGGAACACAGATACGCAGTATTTT. It yields the protein CASIPGNTDTQYF. The chain couples TRBV2 to TRBJ2-3; possible D gene TRBD2, 5 bases. The germline V gene has CDR1 SNHLY and CDR2 FYNNEI. The length of the CDR3 is 13 residues. Trimming took 7 bases from V and 2 from J, leaving 10 bases between them.

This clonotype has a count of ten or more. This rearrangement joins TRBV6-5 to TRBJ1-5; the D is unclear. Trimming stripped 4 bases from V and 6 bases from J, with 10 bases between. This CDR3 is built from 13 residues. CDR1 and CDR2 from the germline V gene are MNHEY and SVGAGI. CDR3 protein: CASSSSPGQPQHF. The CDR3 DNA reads TGTGCCAGCAGTTCCTCACCAGGTCAGCCCCAGCATTTT.